This TCR beta chain was identified during a study of blood T cell repertoires in COVID-19. V lost 5 bases, J lost 4 bases, and 8 bases stayed unmatched. The CDR3 consists of 15 residues. Germline loops: CDR1 SGHVS, CDR2 FQNEAQ. This clone came up a few times. Method: immunoSEQ multiplex PCR; TCRdb's copy keeps in-frame clones and lacks some. The sample holds roughly 76,000 clones; about 88% are singletons and the top ten take roughly 1.5%. This chain joins TRBV7-8 and TRBJ2-1, with 7 bases fitting TRBD2. The specimen was peripheral blood. The TCR was taken from a man aged 45-65 years with acute or convalescent COVID-19. In nucleotides, the CDR3 is TGTGCCAGCAGCCCCAGCGGGATTGGATACAATGAGCAGTTCTTC. This encodes CASSPSGIGYNEQFF.